This T cell receptor (beta chain) was recovered during a study of T cell responses to AZD1222 COVID-19 vaccine. Study-wide results and limits: Sampled repertoires all dated from after the peak T cell response. Receipt of two AZD1222 doses was followed by a rise in Spike-specific TCR breadth and depth. White British ancestry dominated among donors, who included more females, and clonal diversity was possibly underestimated.

Germline CDR1 reads LNHDA; CDR2 reads SQIVND (reference sequence). The CDR3 runs to 14 residues. Trimming removed 4 bases from V and 5 bases from J, with 13 bases in between. Clones were read by immunoSEQ multiplex PCR, and TCRdb kept only the in-frame ones, dropping some. The sample records about 130,000 clones, over 80% being singletons. The study pooled second doses at about 4 or about 12 weeks. On this clone itself: Its antigen is not known.

This TCR came from an adult who received the AZD1222 COVID-19 vaccine. The chain recombines TRBV19 with TRBJ2-3; either TRBD1 or TRBD2 may supply D (5 bases each). The sample consisted of peripheral blood, taken 28 days after the second AZD1222 dose. CDR3 protein: CASSTTRDRDTQYF. In DNA form, the CDR3 reads TGTGCCAGTAGTACGACCCGGGACCGAGATACGCAGTATTTT.